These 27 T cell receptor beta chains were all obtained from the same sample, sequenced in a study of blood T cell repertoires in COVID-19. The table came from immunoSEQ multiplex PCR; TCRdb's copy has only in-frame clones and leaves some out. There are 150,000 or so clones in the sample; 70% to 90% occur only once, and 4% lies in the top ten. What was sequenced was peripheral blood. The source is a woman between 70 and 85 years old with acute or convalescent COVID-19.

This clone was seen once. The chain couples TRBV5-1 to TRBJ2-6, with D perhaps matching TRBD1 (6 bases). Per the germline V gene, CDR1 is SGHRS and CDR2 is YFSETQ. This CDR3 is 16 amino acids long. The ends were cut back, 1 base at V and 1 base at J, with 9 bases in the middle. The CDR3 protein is CASSLQGHSGANVLTF. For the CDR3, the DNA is TGCGCCAGCAGCTTGCAGGGGCATTCTGGGGCCAACGTCCTGACTTTC.

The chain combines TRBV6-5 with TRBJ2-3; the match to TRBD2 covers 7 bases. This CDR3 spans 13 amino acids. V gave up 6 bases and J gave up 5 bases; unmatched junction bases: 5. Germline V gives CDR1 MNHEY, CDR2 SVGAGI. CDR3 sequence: CASSRDYLDTQYF. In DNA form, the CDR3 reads TGTGCCAGCAGCCGGGACTACCTAGATACGCAGTATTTT.

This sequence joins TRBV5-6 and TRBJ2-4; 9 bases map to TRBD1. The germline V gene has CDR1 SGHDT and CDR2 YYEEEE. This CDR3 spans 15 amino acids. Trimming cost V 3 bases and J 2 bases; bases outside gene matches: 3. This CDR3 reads CASSWGQGTKNIQYF. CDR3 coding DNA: TGTGCCAGCAGCTGGGGACAGGGAACCAAAAACATTCAGTACTTC.

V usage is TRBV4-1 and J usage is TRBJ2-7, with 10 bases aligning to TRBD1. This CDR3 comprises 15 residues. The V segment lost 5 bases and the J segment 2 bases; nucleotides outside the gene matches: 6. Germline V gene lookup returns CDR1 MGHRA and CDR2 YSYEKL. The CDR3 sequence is CASSDPGTGAYEQYF. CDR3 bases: TGCGCCAGCAGCGATCCCGGGACAGGGGCCTACGAGCAGTACTTC.

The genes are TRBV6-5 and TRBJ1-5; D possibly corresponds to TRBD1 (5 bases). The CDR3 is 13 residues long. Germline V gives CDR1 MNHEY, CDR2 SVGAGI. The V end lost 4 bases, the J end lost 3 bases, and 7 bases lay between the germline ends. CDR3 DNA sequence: TGTGCCAGCAGTTCGACAGACAATCAGCCCCAGCATTTT. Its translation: CASSSTDNQPQHF.

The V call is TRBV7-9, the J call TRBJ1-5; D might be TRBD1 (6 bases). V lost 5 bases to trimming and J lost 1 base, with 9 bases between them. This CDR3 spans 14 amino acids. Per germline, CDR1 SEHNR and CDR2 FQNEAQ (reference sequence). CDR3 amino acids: CASSLRGSNQPQHF. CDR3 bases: TGTGCCAGCAGCCTCAGGGGAAGCAATCAGCCCCAGCATTTT.

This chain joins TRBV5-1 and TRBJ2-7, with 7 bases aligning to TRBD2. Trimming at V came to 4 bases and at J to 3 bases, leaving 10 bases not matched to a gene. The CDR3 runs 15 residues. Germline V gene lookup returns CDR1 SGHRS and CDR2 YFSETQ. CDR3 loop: CASSIQAGSDYEQYF. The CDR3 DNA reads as TGCGCCAGCAGCATACAAGCGGGATCTGACTACGAGCAGTACTTC.

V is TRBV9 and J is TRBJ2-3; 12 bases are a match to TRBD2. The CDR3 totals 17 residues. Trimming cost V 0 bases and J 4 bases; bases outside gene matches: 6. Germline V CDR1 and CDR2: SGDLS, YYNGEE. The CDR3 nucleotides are TGTGCCAGCAGCGTAGCCCCCGCTAGCGGGAGGGCAGATACGCAGTATTTT. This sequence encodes CASSVAPASGRADTQYF.

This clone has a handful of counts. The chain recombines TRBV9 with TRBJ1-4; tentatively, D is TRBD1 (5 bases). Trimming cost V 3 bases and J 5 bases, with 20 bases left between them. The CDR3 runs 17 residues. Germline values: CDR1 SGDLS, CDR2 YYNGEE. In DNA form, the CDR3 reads TGTGCCAGCAGCGGTGGTGGAACAGTTGGGGCCAATGAAAAACTGTTTTTT. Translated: CASSGGGTVGANEKLFF.

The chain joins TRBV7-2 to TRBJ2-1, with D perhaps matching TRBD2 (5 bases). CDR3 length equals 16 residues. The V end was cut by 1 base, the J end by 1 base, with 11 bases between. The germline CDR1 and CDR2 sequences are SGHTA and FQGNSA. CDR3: CASSLVDRGSYNEQFF. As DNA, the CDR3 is TGTGCCAGCAGCTTAGTTGATCGCGGGTCCTACAATGAGCAGTTCTTC.

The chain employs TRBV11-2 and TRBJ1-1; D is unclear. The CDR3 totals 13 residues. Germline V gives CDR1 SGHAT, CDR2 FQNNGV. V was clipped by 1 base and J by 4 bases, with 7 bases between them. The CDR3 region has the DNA TGTGCCAGCAGCTTAGGGCATCGCACTGAAGCTTTCTTT. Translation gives CASSLGHRTEAFF.

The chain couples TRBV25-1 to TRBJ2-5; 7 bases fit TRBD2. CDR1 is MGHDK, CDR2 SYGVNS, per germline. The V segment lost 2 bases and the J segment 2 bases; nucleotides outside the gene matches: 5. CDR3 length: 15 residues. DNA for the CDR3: TGTGCCAGCAGTGAAGCTAGCGGAAGACAAGAGACCCAGTACTTC. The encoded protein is CASSEASGRQETQYF.

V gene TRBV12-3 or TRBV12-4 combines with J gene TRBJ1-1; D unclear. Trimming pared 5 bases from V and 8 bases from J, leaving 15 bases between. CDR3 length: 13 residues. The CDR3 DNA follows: TGTGCCAGCAGTCGCCGGTCCGGCGGAGAAGCTTTCTTT. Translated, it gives CASSRRSGGEAFF.

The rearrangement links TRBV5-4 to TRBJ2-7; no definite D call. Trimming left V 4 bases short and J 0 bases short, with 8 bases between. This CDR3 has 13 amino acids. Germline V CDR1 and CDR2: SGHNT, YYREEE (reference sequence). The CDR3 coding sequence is TGTGCCAGCAGCAAAACGGGCTCCTACGAGCAGTACTTC. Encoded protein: CASSKTGSYEQYF.

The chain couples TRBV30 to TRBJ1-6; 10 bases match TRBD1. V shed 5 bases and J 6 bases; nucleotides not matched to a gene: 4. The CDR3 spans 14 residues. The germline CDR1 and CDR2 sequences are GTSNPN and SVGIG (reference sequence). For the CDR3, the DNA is TGTGCCTGGGGGACAGGGGTGCGTAATTCACCCCTCCACTTT. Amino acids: CAWGTGVRNSPLHF.

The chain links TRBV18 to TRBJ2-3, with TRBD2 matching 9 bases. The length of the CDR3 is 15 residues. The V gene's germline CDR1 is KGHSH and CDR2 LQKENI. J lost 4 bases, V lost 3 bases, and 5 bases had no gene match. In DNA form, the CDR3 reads TGTGCCAGCTCACCCCGACTAGCGGAGGCAGATACGCAGTATTTT. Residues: CASSPRLAEADTQYF.

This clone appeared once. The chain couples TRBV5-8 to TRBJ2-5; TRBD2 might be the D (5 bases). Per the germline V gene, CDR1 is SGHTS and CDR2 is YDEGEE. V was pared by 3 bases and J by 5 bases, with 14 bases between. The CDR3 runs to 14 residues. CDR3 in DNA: TGTGCCAGCAGCTCGCCCGGGGAAGCGGAGACCCAGTACTTC. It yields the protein CASSSPGEAETQYF.

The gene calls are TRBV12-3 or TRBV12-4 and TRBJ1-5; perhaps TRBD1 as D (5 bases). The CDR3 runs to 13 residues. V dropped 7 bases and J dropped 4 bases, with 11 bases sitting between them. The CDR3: CASNAQGNQPQHF. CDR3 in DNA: TGTGCCAGCAACGCGCAGGGTAATCAGCCCCAGCATTTT.

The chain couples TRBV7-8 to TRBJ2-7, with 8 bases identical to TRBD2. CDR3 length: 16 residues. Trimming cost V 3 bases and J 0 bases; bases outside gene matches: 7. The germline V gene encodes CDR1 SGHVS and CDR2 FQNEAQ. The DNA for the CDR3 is TGTGCCAGCAGCTTCAGCACTAGCGGAATCTCCTACGAGCAGTACTTC. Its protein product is CASSFSTSGISYEQYF.

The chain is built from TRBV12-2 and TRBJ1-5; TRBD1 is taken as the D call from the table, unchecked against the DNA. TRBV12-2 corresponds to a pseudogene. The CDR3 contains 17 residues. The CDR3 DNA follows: TGTGCAAGTCGCTTAGGGCCTGGGACAGGCAGCAATCAGCCCCAGCATTTT. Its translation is CASRLGPGTGSNQPQHF.

The CDR3, as DNA: TGTGCCAGCTCACCTCTCGGGGTCTCTGGAAACACCATATATTTT. This translates into CASSPLGVSGNTIYF. This chain joins TRBV18 and TRBJ1-3; D uncertain. Germline V gene sequence: CDR1 KGHSH, CDR2 LQKENI. CDR3 size: 15 residues. The V end was cut by 3 bases, the J end by 0 bases, with 9 bases between.

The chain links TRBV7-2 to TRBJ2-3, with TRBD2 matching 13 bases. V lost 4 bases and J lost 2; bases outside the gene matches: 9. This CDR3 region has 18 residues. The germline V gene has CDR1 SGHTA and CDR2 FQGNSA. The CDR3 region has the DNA TGTGCCAGCAGCTCCCCATCGACTAGCGGGGGGACCACAGATACGCAGTATTTT. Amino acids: CASSSPSTSGGTTDTQYF.

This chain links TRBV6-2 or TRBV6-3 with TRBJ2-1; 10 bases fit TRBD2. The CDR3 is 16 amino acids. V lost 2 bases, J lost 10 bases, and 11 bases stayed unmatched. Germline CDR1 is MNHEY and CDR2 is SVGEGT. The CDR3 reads CASSYPQRGGRSEQFF. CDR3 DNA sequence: TGTGCCAGCAGTTACCCCCAGCGGGGGGGCCGATCGGAGCAGTTCTTC.

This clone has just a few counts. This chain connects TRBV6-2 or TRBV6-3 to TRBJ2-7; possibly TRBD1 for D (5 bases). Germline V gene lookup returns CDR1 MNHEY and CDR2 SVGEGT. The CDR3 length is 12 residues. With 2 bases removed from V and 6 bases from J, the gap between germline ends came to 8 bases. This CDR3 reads CASSYQTGEQYF. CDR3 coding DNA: TGTGCCAGCAGTTACCAAACAGGCGAGCAGTACTTC.

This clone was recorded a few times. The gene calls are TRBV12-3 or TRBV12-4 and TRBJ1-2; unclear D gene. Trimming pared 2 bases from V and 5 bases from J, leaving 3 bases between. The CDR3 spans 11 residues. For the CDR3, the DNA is TGTGCCAGCAGTTTACTTTATGGCTACACCTTC. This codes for CASSLLYGYTF.

Written as DNA, the CDR3 is TGTGCCACCAGCAAGACAGGGGGTCAGTATGGCTACACCTTC. This codes for CATSKTGGQYGYTF. This sequence joins TRBV15 and TRBJ1-2; TRBD1 matches at 9 bases. The V and J ends lost 4 bases and 5 bases, in that order; junction bases with no gene match: 5. Germline lookup yields CDR1 LNHNV and CDR2 YYDKDF (reference sequence). CDR3 length: 14 amino acids.

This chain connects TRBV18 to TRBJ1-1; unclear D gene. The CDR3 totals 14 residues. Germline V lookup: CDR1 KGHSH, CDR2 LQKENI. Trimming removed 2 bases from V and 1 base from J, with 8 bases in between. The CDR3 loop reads CASSPYYGNTEAFF. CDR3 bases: TGTGCCAGCTCACCATACTACGGGAACACTGAAGCTTTCTTT. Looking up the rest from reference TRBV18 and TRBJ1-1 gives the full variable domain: NAGVMQNPRHLVRRRGQEARLRCSPMKGHSHVYWYRQLPEEGLKFMVYLQKENIIDESGMPKERFSAEFPKEGPSILRIQQVVRGDSAAYFCASSPYYGNTEAFFGQGTRLTVV.